The 9 T cell receptor beta chains presented below share a single source sample, sequenced in a study of blood T cell repertoires in COVID-19. Produced via immunoSEQ multiplex PCR; TCRdb's table is partial and in-frame only. The profile shows under 100,000 clones, 80% of them singletons. Sequences were obtained from peripheral blood. Source of these receptors: a woman between 40 and 55 years old with active or convalescent COVID-19.

The chain carries TRBV27 and TRBJ2-7; 7 positions match TRBD2. Per the germline V gene, CDR1 is MNHEY and CDR2 is SMNVEV (reference sequence). V trimming: 6 bases; J trimming: 0 bases; junction bases outside the gene matches: 17. This CDR3 contains 18 residues. CDR3 DNA sequence: TGTGCCAGCAGCCCTAAGGGGCTGGCGGGAGCATACTCCTACGAGCAGTACTTC. Translating gives CASSPKGLAGAYSYEQYF.

Here the CDR3 DNA reads TGTGCCAGTAGTATGCAACTCCTAGCGGAGAACACCGGGGAGCTGTTTTTT. Translation gives CASSMQLLAENTGELFF. The chain links TRBV19 to TRBJ2-2; 7 bases match TRBD2. Germline lookup yields CDR1 LNHDA and CDR2 SQIVND (reference sequence). The CDR3 sequence is 17 residues long. Unmatched junction bases numbered 8, after V lost 3 bases and J lost 1 base. The whole variable domain, remainder taken from reference TRBV19 and TRBJ2-2, is DGGITQSPKYLFRKEGQNVTLSCEQNLNHDAMYWYRQDPGQGLRLIYYSQIVNDFQKGDIAEGYSVSREKKESFPLTVTSAQKNPTAFYLCASSMQLLAENTGELFFGEGSRLTVL.

This clone has just one count. V is TRBV12-3 or TRBV12-4 and J is TRBJ2-7, with 8 bases that match TRBD1. With 6 bases clipped from V and 2 bases from J, the junction kept 3 bases outside the gene matches. This CDR3 spans 13 amino acids. In DNA, the CDR3 is TGTGCCAGCAGCCCAGGGGGCCCCTACGAGCAGTACTTC. Translating it yields CASSPGGPYEQYF.

This clone was observed many times. The rearrangement joins TRBV29-1 to TRBJ1-5; perhaps TRBD1 as D (5 bases). The length of the CDR3 is 14 residues. CDR1 is SQVTM, CDR2 ANQGSEA, per germline. The germline V and J ends were trimmed by 4 bases and 3 bases, with 13 bases remaining between them. The CDR3 loop reads CSVASQGFNQPQHF. As DNA, the CDR3 is TGCAGCGTTGCGAGCCAGGGTTTCAATCAGCCCCAGCATTTT. The full variable domain, rest sourced from reference TRBV29-1 and TRBJ1-5, is SAVISQKPSRDICQRGTSLTIQCQVDSQVTMMFWYRQQPGQSLTLIATANQGSEATYESGFVIDKFPISRPNLTFSTLTVSNMSPEDSSIYLCSVASQGFNQPQHFGDGTRLSIL.

The chain joins TRBV9 to TRBJ1-1, with D perhaps matching TRBD1 (5 bases). The CDR3 contains 15 residues. Trimming removed 4 bases from V and 2 bases from J, with 15 bases in between. CDR1 and CDR2 (germline): SGDLS, YYNGEE. The CDR3, as DNA: TGTGCCAGCAGCCCCCCCGGTGGGGCCAACACTGAAGCTTTCTTT. Protein product: CASSPPGGANTEAFF. The full variable domain, in which reference TRBV9 and TRBJ1-1 provide the parts outside the CDR3, is DSGVTQTPKHLITATGQRVTLRCSPRSGDLSVYWYQQSLDQGLQFLIQYYNGEERAKGNILERFSAQQFPDLHSELNLSSLELGDSALYFCASSPPGGANTEAFFGQGTRLTVV.

CDR3 nucleotide sequence: TGTGCCAGCACCCCCGGGACTAGCGGGGTGAATACGCAGTATTTT. It is translated as CASTPGTSGVNTQYF. V is TRBV7-8 and J is TRBJ2-3; 13 bases map to TRBD2. The CDR3 covers 15 residues. J was trimmed by 7 bases and V by 7 bases; bases with no gene match: 8. Germline V CDR1 and CDR2: SGHVS, FQNEAQ.

The V gene is TRBV6-2 or TRBV6-3, the J gene TRBJ2-7, with 13 nucleotides matching TRBD2. V gave up 4 bases and J gave up 3 bases; unmatched junction bases: 3. The CDR3 sequence is 15 residues long. CDR1 is MNHEY, CDR2 SVGEGT, per germline. CDR3 region: CASSSRLAGGYEQYF. The CDR3 nucleotides are TGTGCCAGCAGTTCCCGACTAGCGGGAGGCTACGAGCAGTACTTC.

The genes are TRBV5-4 and TRBJ1-3; 10 bases are shared with TRBD1. This CDR3 spans 16 amino acids. Germline V gene sequence: CDR1 SGHNT, CDR2 YYREEE (reference sequence). The J segment lost 2 bases and the V segment lost 0 bases, leaving 2 bases of the junction unmatched. The CDR3 region is CASSLAGQGAGNTIYF. CDR3 nucleotide sequence: TGTGCCAGCAGCTTGGCCGGACAGGGGGCTGGAAACACCATATATTTT. Variable domain in full (rest from reference TRBV5-4 and TRBJ1-3): ETGVTQSPTHLIKTRGQQVTLRCSSQSGHNTVSWYQQALGQGPQFIFQYYREEENGRGNFPPRFSGLQFPNYSSELNVNALELDDSALYLCASSLAGQGAGNTIYFGEGSWLTVV.

To note about this clone: A read error may produce the germline difference seen at one junction end. This chain joins TRBV18 and TRBJ2-7, with D maybe TRBD1 (6 bases). CDR1 and CDR2 (germline): KGHSH, LQKENI. CDR3 length equals 13 residues. The CDR3 sequence: CASSQDRQAVGQF. CDR3 nucleotide sequence: TGTGCCAGCTCCCAAGATCGACAGGCCGTCGGTCAGTTC.